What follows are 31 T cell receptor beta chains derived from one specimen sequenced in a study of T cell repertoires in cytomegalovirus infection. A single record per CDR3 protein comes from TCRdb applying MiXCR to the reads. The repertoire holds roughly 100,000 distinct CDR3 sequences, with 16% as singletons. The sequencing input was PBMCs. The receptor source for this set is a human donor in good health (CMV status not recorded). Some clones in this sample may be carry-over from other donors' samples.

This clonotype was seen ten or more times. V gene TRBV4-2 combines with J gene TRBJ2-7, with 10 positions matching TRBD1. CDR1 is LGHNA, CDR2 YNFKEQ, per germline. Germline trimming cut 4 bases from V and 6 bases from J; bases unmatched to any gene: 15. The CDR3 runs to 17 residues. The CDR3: CASSREPGTGETGEQYF. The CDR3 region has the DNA TGTGCCAGCAGCCGAGAACCGGGGACAGGGGAGACAGGCGAGCAGTACTTC.

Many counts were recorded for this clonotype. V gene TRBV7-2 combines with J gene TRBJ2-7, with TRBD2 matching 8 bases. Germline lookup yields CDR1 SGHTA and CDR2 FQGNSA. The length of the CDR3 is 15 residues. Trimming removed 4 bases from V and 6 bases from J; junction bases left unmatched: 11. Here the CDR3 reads CASSSPGSAGGEQYF. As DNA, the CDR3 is TGTGCCAGCAGCTCCCCGGGTTCCGCGGGGGGCGAGCAGTACTTC.

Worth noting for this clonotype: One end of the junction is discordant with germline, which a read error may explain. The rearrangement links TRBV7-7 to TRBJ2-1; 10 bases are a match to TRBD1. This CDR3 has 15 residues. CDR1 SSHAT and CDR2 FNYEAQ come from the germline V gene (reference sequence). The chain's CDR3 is CASSPGTGVGNEQFF. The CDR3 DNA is TGTGCTAGCAGTCCCGGGACAGGGGTGGGCAATGAGCAGTTCTTC.

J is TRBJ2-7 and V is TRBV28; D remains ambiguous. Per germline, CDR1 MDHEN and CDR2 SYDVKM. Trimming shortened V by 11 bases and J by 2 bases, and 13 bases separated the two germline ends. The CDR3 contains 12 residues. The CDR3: CAGETSPYEQYF. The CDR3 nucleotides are TGTGCCGGAGAGACAAGCCCCTACGAGCAGTACTTC.

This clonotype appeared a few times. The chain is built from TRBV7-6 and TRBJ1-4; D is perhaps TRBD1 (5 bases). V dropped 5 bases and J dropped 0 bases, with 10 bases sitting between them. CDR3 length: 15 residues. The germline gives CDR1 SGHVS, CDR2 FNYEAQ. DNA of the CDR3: TGTGCCAGCAGCCCGGGACTGCCAACTAATGAAAAACTGTTTTTT. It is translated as CASSPGLPTNEKLFF.

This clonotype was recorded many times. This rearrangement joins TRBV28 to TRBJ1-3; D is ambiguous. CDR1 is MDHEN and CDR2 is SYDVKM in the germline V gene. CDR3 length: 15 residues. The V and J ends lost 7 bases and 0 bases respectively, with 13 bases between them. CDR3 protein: CASIMTGSSGNTIYF. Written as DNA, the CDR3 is TGTGCCAGCATCATGACTGGAAGCTCTGGAAACACCATATATTTT.

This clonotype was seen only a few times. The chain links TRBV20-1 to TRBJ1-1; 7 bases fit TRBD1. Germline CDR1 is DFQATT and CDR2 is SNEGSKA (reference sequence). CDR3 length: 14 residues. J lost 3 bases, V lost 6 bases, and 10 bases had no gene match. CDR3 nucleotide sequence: TGCAGTGCCGGGGACAGCAGTGCGGACACTGAAGCTTTCTTT. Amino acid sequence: CSAGDSSADTEAFF.

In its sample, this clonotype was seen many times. CDR3 coding DNA: TGTGCCAGCAGCGAAGGCAGCTCGGGGTATAATTCACCCCTCCACTTT. Translated, it gives CASSEGSSGYNSPLHF. The chain has TRBV7-9 and TRBJ1-6; D is ambiguous. Germline V gene sequence: CDR1 SEHNR, CDR2 FQNEAQ (reference sequence). V gave up 5 bases and J gave up 4 bases, with 15 bases separating them. The CDR3 spans 16 residues.

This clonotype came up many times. The CDR3 is CASLRLADNTGELFF. DNA of the CDR3: TGTGCCAGCCTGCGACTAGCGGATAACACCGGGGAGCTGTTTTTT. This chain connects TRBV6-1 to TRBJ2-2; TRBD2 matches 9 bases. V trimming: 8 bases; J trimming: 2 bases; junction bases outside the gene matches: 6. The germline gives CDR1 MNHNS, CDR2 SASEGT. The CDR3 spans 15 residues.

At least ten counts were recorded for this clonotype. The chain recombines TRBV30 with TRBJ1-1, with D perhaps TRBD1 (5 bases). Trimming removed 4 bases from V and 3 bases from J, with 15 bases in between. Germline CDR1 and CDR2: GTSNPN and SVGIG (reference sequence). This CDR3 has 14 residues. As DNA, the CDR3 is TGTGCCTGGACCAATAAGGGGAAGGACACTGAAGCTTTCTTT. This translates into CAWTNKGKDTEAFF.

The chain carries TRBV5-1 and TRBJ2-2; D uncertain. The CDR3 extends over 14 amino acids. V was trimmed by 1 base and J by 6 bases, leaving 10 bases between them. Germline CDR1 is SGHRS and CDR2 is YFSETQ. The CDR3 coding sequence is TGCGCCAGCAGCTTGAAAGGGTCCGCCGGGGAGCTGTTTTTT. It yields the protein CASSLKGSAGELFF.

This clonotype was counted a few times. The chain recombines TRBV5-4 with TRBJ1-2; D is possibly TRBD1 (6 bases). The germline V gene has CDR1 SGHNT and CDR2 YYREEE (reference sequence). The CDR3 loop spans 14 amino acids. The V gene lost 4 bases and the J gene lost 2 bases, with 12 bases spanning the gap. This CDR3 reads CASSQGIRNYGYTF. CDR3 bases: TGTGCCAGCAGCCAGGGGATACGGAACTATGGCTACACCTTC.

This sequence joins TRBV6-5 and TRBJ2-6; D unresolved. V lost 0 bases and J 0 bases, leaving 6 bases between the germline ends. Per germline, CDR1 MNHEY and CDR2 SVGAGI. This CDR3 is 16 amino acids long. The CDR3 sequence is CASSYSRSSGANVLTF. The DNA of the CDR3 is TGTGCCAGCAGTTACTCGAGGAGCTCTGGGGCCAACGTCCTGACTTTC.

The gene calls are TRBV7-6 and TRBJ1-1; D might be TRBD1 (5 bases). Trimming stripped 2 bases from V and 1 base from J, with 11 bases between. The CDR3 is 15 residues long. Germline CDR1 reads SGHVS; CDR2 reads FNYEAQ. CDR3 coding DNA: TGTGCCAGCAGCTTAAATCGGGGGTGGAACACTGAAGCTTTCTTT. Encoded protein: CASSLNRGWNTEAFF.

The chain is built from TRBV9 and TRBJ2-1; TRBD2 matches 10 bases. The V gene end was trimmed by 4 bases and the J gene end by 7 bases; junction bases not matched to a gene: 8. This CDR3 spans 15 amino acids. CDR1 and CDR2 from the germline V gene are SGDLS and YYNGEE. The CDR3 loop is CASSSSGGAGNEQFF. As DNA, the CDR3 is TGTGCCAGCAGCTCAAGCGGGGGGGCCGGGAATGAGCAGTTCTTC.

CDR3 in DNA: TGCAGCGTTGAAGGGGTCGGCGGGGCCTACAATGAGCAGTTCTTC. It is translated as CSVEGVGGAYNEQFF. The chain links TRBV29-1 to TRBJ2-1, with D tentatively TRBD2 (6 bases). Germline V gives CDR1 SQVTM, CDR2 ANQGSEA. This CDR3 has 15 amino acids. Trimming removed 1 base at V and 2 bases at J, with 12 bases between.

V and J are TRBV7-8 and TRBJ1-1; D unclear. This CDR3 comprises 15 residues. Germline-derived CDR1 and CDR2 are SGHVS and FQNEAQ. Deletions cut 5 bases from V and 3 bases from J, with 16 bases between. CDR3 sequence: CASSVPKAAYTEAFF. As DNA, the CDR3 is TGTGCCAGCAGCGTACCAAAGGCGGCATACACTGAAGCTTTCTTT. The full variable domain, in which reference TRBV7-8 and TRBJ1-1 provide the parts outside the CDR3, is GAGVSQSPRYKVAKRGQDVALRCDPISGHVSLFWYQQALGQGPEFLTYFQNEAQLDKSGLPSDRFFAERPEGSVSTLKIQRTQQEDSAVYLCASSVPKAAYTEAFFGQGTRLTVV.

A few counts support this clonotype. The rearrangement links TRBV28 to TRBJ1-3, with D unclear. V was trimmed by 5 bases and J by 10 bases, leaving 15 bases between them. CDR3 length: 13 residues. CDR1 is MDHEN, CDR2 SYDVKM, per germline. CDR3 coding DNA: TGTGCCAGCAGTGCTGGACCTCCGGGAACCATATATTTT. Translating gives CASSAGPPGTIYF.

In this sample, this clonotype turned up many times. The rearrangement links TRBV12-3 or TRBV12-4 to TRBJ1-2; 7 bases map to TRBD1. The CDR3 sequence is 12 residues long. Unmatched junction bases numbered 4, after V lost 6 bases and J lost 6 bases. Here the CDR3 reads CASSRQGNGYTF. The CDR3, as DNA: TGTGCCAGCAGCCGACAGGGTAATGGCTACACCTTC.

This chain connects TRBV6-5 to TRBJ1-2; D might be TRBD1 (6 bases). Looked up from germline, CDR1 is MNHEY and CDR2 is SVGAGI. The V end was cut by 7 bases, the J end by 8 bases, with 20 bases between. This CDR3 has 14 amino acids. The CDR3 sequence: CASTIQGGSGGYTF. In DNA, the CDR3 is TGTGCCAGCACTATACAGGGCGGCAGCGGGGGCTACACCTTC.

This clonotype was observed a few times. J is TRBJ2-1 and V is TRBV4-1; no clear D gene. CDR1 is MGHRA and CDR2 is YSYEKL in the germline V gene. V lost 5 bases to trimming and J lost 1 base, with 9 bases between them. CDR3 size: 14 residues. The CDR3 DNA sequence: TGCGCCAGCAGCGCGCAAGCGTCCTACAATGAGCAGTTCTTC. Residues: CASSAQASYNEQFF.

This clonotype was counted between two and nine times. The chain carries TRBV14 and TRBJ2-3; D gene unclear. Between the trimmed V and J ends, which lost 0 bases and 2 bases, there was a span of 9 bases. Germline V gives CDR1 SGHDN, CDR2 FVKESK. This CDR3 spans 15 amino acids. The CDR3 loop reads CASSQDPTATDTQYF. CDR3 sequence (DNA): TGTGCCAGCAGCCAAGATCCCACAGCCACAGATACGCAGTATTTT.

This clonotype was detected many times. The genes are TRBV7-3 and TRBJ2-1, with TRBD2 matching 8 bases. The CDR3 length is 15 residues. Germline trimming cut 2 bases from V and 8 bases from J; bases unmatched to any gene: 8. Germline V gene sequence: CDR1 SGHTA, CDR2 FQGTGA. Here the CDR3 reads CASSLDRGGFDEQFF. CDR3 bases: TGTGCCAGCAGCTTAGATCGGGGGGGGTTCGATGAGCAGTTCTTC. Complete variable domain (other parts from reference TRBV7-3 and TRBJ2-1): GAGVSQTPSNKVTEKGKYVELRCDPISGHTALYWYRQSLGQGPEFLIYFQGTGAADDSGLPNDRFFAVRPEGSVSTLKIQRTERGDSAVYLCASSLDRGGFDEQFFGPGTRLTVL.

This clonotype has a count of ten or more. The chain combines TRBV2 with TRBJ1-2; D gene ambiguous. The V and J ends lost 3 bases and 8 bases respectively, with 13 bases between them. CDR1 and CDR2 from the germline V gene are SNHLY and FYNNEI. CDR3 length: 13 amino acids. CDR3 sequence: CASSEWGAGGYTF. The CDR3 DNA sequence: TGTGCCAGCAGTGAGTGGGGAGCTGGAGGCTACACCTTC.

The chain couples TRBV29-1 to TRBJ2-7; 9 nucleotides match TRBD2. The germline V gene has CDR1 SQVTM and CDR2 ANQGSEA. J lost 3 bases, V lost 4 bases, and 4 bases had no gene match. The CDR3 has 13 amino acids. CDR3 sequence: CSVGEAGGYEQYF. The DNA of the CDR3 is TGCAGCGTTGGGGAAGCGGGGGGCTACGAGCAGTACTTC.

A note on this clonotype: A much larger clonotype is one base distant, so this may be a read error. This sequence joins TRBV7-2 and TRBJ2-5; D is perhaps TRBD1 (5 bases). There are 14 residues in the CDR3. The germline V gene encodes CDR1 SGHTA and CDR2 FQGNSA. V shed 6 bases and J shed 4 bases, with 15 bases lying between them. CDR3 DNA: TGTGCCAGCAGATGCCGACAGTCGACAGAGACCCAGTACTTC. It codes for CASRCRQSTETQYF.

The CDR3 sequence: CASSPRKNSIDGYTF. In DNA form, the CDR3 reads TGTGCCAGCAGCCCTCGGAAAAATTCTATCGATGGCTACACCTTC. The V gene is TRBV5-6, the J gene TRBJ1-2, with D unclear. Germline V gene sequence: CDR1 SGHDT, CDR2 YYEEEE. Deletions cut 4 bases from V and 6 bases from J, with 19 bases between. This CDR3 spans 15 amino acids. Full variable domain (rest looked up from reference TRBV5-6 and TRBJ1-2): DAGVTQSPTHLIKTRGQQVTLRCSPKSGHDTVSWYQQALGQGPQFIFQYYEEEERQRGNFPDRFSGHQFPNYSSELNVNALLLGDSALYLCASSPRKNSIDGYTFGSGTRLTVV.

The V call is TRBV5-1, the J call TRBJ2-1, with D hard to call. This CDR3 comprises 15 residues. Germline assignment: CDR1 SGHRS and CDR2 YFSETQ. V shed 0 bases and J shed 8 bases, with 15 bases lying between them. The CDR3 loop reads CASSLAGERIHEQFF. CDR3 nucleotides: TGCGCCAGCAGCTTGGCCGGCGAACGGATCCATGAGCAGTTCTTC. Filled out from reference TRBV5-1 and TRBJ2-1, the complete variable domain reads KAGVTQTPRYLIKTRGQQVTLSCSPISGHRSVSWYQQTPGQGLQFLFEYFSETQRNKGNFPGRFSGRQFSNSRSEMNVSTLELGDSALYLCASSLAGERIHEQFFGPGTRLTVL.

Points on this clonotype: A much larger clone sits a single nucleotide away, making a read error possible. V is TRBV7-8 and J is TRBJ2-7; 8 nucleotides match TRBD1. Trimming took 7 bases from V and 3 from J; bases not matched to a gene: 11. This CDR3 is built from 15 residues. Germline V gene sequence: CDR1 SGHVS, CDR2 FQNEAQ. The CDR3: CASTIRPGQDYEQYF. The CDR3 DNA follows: TGTGCCAGCACCATTCGACCGGGACAGGACTACGAGCAGTACTTC.

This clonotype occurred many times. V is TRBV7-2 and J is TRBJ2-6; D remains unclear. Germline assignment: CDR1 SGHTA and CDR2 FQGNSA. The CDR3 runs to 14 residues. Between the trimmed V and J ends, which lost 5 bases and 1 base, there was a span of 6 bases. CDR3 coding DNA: TGTGCCAGCAGCCGAGAATCTGGGGCCAACGTCCTGACTTTC. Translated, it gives CASSRESGANVLTF.

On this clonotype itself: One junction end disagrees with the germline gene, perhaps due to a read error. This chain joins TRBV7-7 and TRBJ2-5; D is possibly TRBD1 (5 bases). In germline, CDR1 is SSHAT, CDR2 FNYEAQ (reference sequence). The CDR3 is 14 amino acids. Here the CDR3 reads CASSLGADGETQYF. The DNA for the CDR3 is TGTGCTAGCAGCTTAGGGGCCGACGGAGAGACCCAGTACTTC. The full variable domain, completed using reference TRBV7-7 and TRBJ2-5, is GAGVSQSPRYKVTKRGQDVTLRCDPISSHATLYWYQQALGQGPEFLTYFNYEAQPDKSGLPSDRFSAERPEGSISTLTIQRTEQRDSAMYRCASSLGADGETQYFGPGTRLLVL.